The rows below give T cell receptor beta chains drawn from one sample of a study of T cell repertoires in cytomegalovirus infection. These receptors' antigens are unknown. TCRdb reprocessed the reads with MiXCR, giving one entry per CDR3 protein. The profile shows 50,000 or so distinct CDR3 sequences, around 20% of them singletons. Material for sequencing was PBMCs, sequenced either directly or after in vitro stimulation (not recorded which). These receptors originate from a human donor in good health (CMV status not recorded). Some clones in this sample may be carry-over from other donors' samples. Each CDR3 is given with its conserved first and last residue. The D gene is left open where the match is weak. Size tells how often a clone was seen (once, few, many) or the class of an expanded clone, and some rows leave it out.

clone_size j_call d_call v_call cdr3_nt cdr3_aa
many TRBJ2-3 TRBD2 TRBV7-8 TGTGCCAGCAGCTTCCGGGACTACCCTGTGGGTACGCAGTATTTT CASSFRDYPVGTQYF
few TRBJ2-3 . TRBV11-2 TGTGCCAGCAGCTCCCCCGGGATTGCGCAGTATTTT CASSSPGIAQYF
. TRBJ1-5 . TRBV19 TGTGCCAGCCGTGAGGTCCGGGGTCAGCCCCAGCATTTT CASREVRGQPQHF
medium-sized TRBJ2-6 . TRBV12-3/TRBV12-4 TGTGCCAGCACGCACTCTGGGGCCAACGTCCTGACTTTC CASTHSGANVLTF
. TRBJ1-2 . TRBV29-1 TGCAGCGTTGAATCTTTTAACTATGGCTACACCTTC CSVESFNYGYTF
. TRBJ1-1 TRBD1 TRBV29-1 TGCAGCGTTGATGACAGGGTCAACACTGAAGCTTTCTTT CSVDDRVNTEAFF
few TRBJ2-1 . TRBV19 TGTGCCAGTAGTCCGGAAGATGGGGCATACAATGAGCAGTTCTTC CASSPEDGAYNEQFF
few TRBJ2-7 TRBD1 TRBV3-1 TGTGCCAGCAGGGACAGGGATTACTACGAGCAGTACTTC CASRDRDYYEQYF
many TRBJ2-3 TRBD2 TRBV13 TGTGCCAGCAGCCACGGACTAGCGGGCCCCGCAGATACGCAGTATTTT CASSHGLAGPADTQYF
many TRBJ2-5 . TRBV7-6 TGTGCCAGCAGCTCAGGGGGGCAAGAGACCCAGTACTTC CASSSGGQETQYF
. TRBJ2-3 . TRBV7-2 TGTGCCAGCAGCTTAAGCAGGTCCACAGATACGCAGTATTTT CASSLSRSTDTQYF
few TRBJ2-1 . TRBV19 TGTGCCAGTAGTGAGAATCCAGGCTACAATGAGCAGTTCTTC CASSENPGYNEQFF
. TRBJ1-2 . TRBV30 TGTGCCTGGAGCCAGGGGCTGAACTATGGCTACACCTTC CAWSQGLNYGYTF
few TRBJ2-5 . TRBV5-4 TGTGCCAGCAGCTTGGCTTTCCGGGGAGGGGGCGAGACCCAGTACTTC CASSLAFRGGGETQYF
few TRBJ1-2 . TRBV30 TGTGCCTGGAGTTTACCTAGGCGTGGCTACACCTTC CAWSLPRRGYTF
. TRBJ1-1 . TRBV2 TGTGCCAGCGCCCCGACGGTAGTCACTGAAGCTTTCTTT CASAPTVVTEAFF
. TRBJ2-7 TRBD1 TRBV11-2 TGTGCCAGCAGCTCCCTCCGACAGGGATCACCCTACGAGCAGTACTTC CASSSLRQGSPYEQYF
few TRBJ1-2 . TRBV4-1 TGTGCCAGCAGCCAAGATGCGGCAGTCTGGGGCTACACCTTC CASSQDAAVWGYTF
. TRBJ2-7 . TRBV29-1 TGCAGCGTTGAAGACAGACCCTACGAGCAGTACTTC CSVEDRPYEQYF
many TRBJ2-6 . TRBV4-3 TGCGCCAGCAGCCAAGGGACTCCTGGGGCCAACGTCCTGACTTTC CASSQGTPGANVLTF
. TRBJ2-3 . TRBV7-9 TGTGCCAGCAGCTTAGGGTACAGCACAGATACGCAGTATTTT CASSLGYSTDTQYF
many TRBJ2-3 . TRBV7-2 TGTGCCAGCAGGCCGGGTCGCAGCACAGATACGCAGTATTTT CASRPGRSTDTQYF
. TRBJ1-1 . TRBV4-1 TGCGCCAGCAGCCAAGTGGGGTATGAAGCTTTCTTT CASSQVGYEAFF
many TRBJ2-3 . TRBV19 TGTGCCAGTAGTCCGAAAGGAGGGGTAAGGACAGATACGCAGTATTTT CASSPKGGVRTDTQYF
once TRBJ2-1 TRBD2 TRBV19 TGTGCCAGTAGTCTGACTAGCGGGAGAGGGGTTGAGCAGTTCTTC CASSLTSGRGVEQFF
large TRBJ2-3 . TRBV12-3/TRBV12-4 TGTGCCAGCAGTTTGTCAGAATACACGCAGTATTTT CASSLSEYTQYF
. TRBJ1-4 TRBD1 TRBV5-1 TGCGCCAGCAAACCGGGACAGATTAATGAAAAACTGTTTTTT CASKPGQINEKLFF
. TRBJ2-2 TRBD2 TRBV7-8 TGTGCCAGCAGGGGACTAGCCGCGGCCGGGGAGCTGTTTTTT CASRGLAAAGELFF
. TRBJ2-1 . TRBV7-9 TGTGCCAGCAGCTTCAGGCTTACTAACAATGAGCAGTTCTTC CASSFRLTNNEQFF
. TRBJ1-5 . TRBV28 TGTGCCAGCAGTCCTAGGGGGGGGGGAAATCAGCCCCAGCATTTT CASSPRGGGNQPQHF
once TRBJ1-4 TRBD1 TRBV20-1 TGCAGTGCTAGTACACCAGGGGGCGAAAGAGAAAAACTGTTTTTT CSASTPGGEREKLFF
many TRBJ1-3 . TRBV7-2 TGTGCCAGCAGCTTAGGCTCAGGAAACACCATATATTTT CASSLGSGNTIYF
many TRBJ2-7 . TRBV2 TGTGCCAGCAGTGACCGGGGCTACGAGCAGTACTTC CASSDRGYEQYF
. TRBJ1-4 . TRBV20-1 TGCAGTGCAACACAGGGAATTAATGAAAAACTGTTTTTT CSATQGINEKLFF
few TRBJ2-7 TRBD2 TRBV10-1 TGCGCCAGCGGCCCGGGCGGGAGCAACTACGAGCAGTACTTC CASGPGGSNYEQYF
. TRBJ1-4 . TRBV20-1 TGCAGTGCTAGTGGACACCCGCCGGGTGAAAAACTGTTTTTT CSASGHPPGEKLFF
. TRBJ2-7 . TRBV12-3/TRBV12-4 TGTGCCAGCAGTTCAAGCAGGGGCCCCTACGAGCAGTACTTC CASSSSRGPYEQYF
many TRBJ2-5 . TRBV5-4 TGTGCCAGCAGCTTGGAAGGGGAGGAGACCCAGTACTTC CASSLEGEETQYF
. TRBJ1-5 . TRBV5-3 TGTGCCAGCAGCTTGGATCCCCATCAGCCCCAGCATTTT CASSLDPHQPQHF
many TRBJ2-3 TRBD2 TRBV15 TGTGCCACCAGCAGGTACCCGGGACTAGCGGATACGACCCAGACGCAGTATTTT CATSRYPGLADTTQTQYF
. TRBJ2-7 TRBD2 TRBV15 TGTGCCACCAGCAGAGATGATTCGGGAGGCTACGAGCAGTACTTC CATSRDDSGGYEQYF
many TRBJ2-7 TRBD2 TRBV20-1 TGCAGTGCTCGGACTAGCGGGAGTCTCGAGCAGTACTTC CSARTSGSLEQYF
many TRBJ2-1 TRBD2 TRBV6-4 TGTGCCAGCAGTGACCAGCGGGGAGACTACAATGAGCAGTTCTTC CASSDQRGDYNEQFF
. TRBJ1-2 TRBD1 TRBV12-3/TRBV12-4 TGTGCCAGCAGTTCACCGGGACAGGGGGTTATTGGCTACACCTTC CASSSPGQGVIGYTF
. TRBJ1-5 . TRBV19 TGTGCCAGTAGTATATCGGGTCAGCCCCAGCATTTT CASSISGQPQHF
. TRBJ2-5 TRBD2 TRBV12-3/TRBV12-4 TGTGCCAGCAGTTCTGCTAGCGGGGGGGCCGATGAGACCCAGTACTTC CASSSASGGADETQYF
many TRBJ1-2 . TRBV9 TGTGCCAGCCGGCTTCCGGGAGCCGCCACTGGCTACACCTTC CASRLPGAATGYTF